The clone carrying this TCR beta chain was counted a few times. The data stem from a study of blood T cell repertoires in COVID-19. Study background: Samples of COVID-19 (acute and convalescent) were obtained from the United States, Italy and Spain. The analysed material was cDNA or gDNA that came from T cells, B-cell-depleted T cells, or PBMCs.

Germline loops: CDR1 SGHNT, CDR2 YYREEE (reference sequence). The V and J ends lost 0 bases and 3 bases, in that order; junction bases with no gene match: 2. This CDR3 is built from 14 residues. Generated by immunoSEQ multiplex PCR, the TCRdb table keeps only in-frame clones and is missing some. The sample has 280,000 or so clones; over 75% are singletons. Sequencing was carried out using peripheral blood. V usage is TRBV5-4 and J usage is TRBJ1-2, with 7 positions matching TRBD1. This sequence originates from a man aged 18 to 29 with active or convalescent COVID-19. For the CDR3, the DNA is TGTGCCAGCAGCTTGGAGGGGGCCCACTATGGCTACACCTTC. Its protein is CASSLEGAHYGYTF.